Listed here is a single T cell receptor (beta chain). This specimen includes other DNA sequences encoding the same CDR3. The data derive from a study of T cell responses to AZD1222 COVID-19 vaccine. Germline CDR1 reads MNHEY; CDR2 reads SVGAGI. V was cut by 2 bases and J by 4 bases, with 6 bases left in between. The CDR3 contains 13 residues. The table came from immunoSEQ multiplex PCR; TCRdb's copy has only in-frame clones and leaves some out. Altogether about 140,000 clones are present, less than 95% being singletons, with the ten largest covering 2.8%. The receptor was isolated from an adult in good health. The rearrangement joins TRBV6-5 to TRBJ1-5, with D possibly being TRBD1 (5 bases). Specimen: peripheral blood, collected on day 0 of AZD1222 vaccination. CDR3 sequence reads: CASSYGGNQPQHF. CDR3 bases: TGTGCCAGCAGTTACGGGGGTAATCAGCCCCAGCATTTT.